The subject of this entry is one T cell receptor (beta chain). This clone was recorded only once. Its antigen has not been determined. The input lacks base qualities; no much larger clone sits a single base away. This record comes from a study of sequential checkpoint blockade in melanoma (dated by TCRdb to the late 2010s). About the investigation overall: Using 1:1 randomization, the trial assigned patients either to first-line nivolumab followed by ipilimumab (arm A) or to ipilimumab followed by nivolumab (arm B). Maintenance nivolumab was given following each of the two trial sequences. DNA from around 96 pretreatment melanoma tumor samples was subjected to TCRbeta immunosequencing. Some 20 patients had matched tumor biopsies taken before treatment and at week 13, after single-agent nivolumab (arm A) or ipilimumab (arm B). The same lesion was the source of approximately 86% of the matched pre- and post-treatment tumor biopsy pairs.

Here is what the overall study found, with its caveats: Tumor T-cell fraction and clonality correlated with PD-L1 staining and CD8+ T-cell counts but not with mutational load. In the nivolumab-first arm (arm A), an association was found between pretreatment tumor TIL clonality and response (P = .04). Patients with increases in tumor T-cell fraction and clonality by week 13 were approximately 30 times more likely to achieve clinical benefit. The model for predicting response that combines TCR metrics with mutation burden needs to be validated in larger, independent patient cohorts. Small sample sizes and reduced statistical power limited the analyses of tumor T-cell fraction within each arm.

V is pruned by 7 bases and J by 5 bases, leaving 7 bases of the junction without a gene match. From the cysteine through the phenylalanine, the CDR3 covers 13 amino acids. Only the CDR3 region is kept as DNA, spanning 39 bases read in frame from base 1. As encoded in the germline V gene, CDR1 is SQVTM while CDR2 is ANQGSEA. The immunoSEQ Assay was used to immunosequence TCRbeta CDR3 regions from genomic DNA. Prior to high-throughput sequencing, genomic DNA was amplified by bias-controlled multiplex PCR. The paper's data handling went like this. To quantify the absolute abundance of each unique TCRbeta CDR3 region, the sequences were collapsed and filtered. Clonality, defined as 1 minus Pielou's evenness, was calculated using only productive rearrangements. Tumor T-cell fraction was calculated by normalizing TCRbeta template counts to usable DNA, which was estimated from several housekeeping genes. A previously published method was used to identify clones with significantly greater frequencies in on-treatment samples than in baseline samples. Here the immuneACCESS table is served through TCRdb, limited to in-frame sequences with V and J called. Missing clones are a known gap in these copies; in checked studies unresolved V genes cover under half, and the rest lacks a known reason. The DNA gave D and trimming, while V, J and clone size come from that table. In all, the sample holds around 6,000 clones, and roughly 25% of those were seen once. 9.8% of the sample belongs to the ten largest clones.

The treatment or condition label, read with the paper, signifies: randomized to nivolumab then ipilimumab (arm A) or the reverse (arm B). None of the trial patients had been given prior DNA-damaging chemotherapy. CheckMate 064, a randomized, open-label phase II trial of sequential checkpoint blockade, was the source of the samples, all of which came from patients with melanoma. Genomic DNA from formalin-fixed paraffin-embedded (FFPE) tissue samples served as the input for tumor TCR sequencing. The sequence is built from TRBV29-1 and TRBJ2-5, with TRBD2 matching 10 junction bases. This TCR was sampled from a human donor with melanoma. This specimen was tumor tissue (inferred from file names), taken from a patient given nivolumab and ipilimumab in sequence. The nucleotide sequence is TGCAGCGCGCGTAGCGGGAGGTTGGAGACCCAGTACTTC. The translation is CSARSGRLETQYF.